The TCR beta chain described here comes from a study of cytomegalovirus exposure and HLA in healthy donors. Study results and caveats: An observed cluster of highly shared sequence variants was recorded as a likely sequencing artifact. Later analysis revealed greater clonal expansion in HLA-associated TCR beta chains than in equally common others. A later analysis linked a missense variant in DCLRE1C to the trimming of TCR beta V and J genes.

The PCR ran on 60 Vbeta and 13 Jbeta primers. Some clones are missing from TCRdb's copy, which holds only in-frame ones; the method was immunoSEQ multiplex PCR. The sample carries about 160,000 clones, roughly 72% recorded once. Regarding donors, all were healthy bone marrow donors. Of note for this clone: Its specificity is unknown.

Germline CDR1 is MNHEY and CDR2 is SVGAGI. There are 15 residues in the CDR3. The genes are TRBV6-5 and TRBJ2-5; 8 bases agree with TRBD1. The better agreement between TRBJ2-7 and the DNA end casts doubt on the J call. Specimen: PBMCs. The sequence derives from a woman in her 40s in good health and CMV-seronegative. The CDR3: CASSRFTGGNYEQYF. The DNA for the CDR3 is TGTGCCAGCAGTCGGTTTACAGGGGGGAACTACGAGCAGTACTTC.